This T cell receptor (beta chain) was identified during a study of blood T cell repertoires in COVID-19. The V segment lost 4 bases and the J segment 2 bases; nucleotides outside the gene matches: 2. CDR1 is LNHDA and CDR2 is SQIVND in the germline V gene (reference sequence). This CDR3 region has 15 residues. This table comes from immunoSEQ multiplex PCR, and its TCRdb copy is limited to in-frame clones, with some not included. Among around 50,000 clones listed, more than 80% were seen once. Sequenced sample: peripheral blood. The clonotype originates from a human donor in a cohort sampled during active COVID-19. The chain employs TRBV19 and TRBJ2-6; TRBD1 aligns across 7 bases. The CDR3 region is CASSTQGTGANVLTF. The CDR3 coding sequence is TGTGCCAGTAGTACACAGGGGACTGGGGCCAACGTCCTGACTTTC. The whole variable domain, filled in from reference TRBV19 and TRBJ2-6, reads DGGITQSPKYLFRKEGQNVTLSCEQNLNHDAMYWYRQDPGQGLRLIYYSQIVNDFQKGDIAEGYSVSREKKESFPLTVTSAQKNPTAFYLCASSTQGTGANVLTFGAGSRLTVL.